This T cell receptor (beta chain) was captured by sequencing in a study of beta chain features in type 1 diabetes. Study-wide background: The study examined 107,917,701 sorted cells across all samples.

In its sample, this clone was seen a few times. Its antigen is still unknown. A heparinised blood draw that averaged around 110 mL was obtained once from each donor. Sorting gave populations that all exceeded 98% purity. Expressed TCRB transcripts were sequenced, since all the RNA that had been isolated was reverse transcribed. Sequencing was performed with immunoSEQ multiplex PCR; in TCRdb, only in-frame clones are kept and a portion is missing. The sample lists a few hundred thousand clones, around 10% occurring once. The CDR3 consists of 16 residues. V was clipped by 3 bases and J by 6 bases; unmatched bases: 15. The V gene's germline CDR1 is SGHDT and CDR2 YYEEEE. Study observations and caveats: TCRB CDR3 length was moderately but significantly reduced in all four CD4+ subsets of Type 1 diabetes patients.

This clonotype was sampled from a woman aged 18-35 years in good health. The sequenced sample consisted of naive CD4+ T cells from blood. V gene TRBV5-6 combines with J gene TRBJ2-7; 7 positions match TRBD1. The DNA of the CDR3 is TGTGCCAGCAGCTCCCCGGGACAGTTCGTGCTTGGCGAGCAGTACTTC. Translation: CASSSPGQFVLGEQYF.